This is a list of T cell receptor beta chains from one sample in a study of blood T cell repertoires in COVID-19. The table came from immunoSEQ multiplex PCR; TCRdb's copy has only in-frame clones and leaves some out. Found here are some 300,000 clones, approximately 89% of them singletons; the top ten hold roughly a tenth. The sequencing input was PBMCs or T cells enriched from blood (not recorded which). The receptors derive from a woman aged 40 to 50 who had recovered from COVID-19. The CDR3 runs from the conserved cysteine through the conserved F or W. D genes are given only for firm matches. A row's size may be missing; if present it is once, few, many or a size class.

TRBV7-9,19,TRBD1,TRBJ1-1,-,TGTGCCAGCAGCTCTCCACCGGGACAGTCGGTATTCGTGGTCACTGAAGCTTTCTTT,CASSSPPGQSVFVVTEAFF
TRBV5-1,15,TRBD1,TRBJ2-1,-,TGCGCCAGCAGCTTGGAGGGACAGGGGTACAATGAGCAGTTCTTC,CASSLEGQGYNEQFF
TRBV7-2,15,TRBD1,TRBJ2-1,-,TGTGCCAGCAGCTTAGACAGGGGGTGGTACAATGAGCAGTTCTTC,CASSLDRGWYNEQFF
TRBV4-3,16,TRBD2,TRBJ2-1,once,TGCGCCAGCAGCCAACGAGGGACTAGCGGGAATATAAAGCAGTTCTTC,CASSQRGTSGNIKQFF
TRBV27,17,TRBD2,TRBJ2-1,-,TGTGCCAGCAGTTTATACCAGACTAGCGGGGGTGGCAATGAGCAGTTCTTC,CASSLYQTSGGGNEQFF
TRBV6-5,14,TRBD2,TRBJ2-7,-,TGTGCCAGCGAACTAGCGGGGGTCTCCTACGAGCAGTACTTC,CASELAGVSYEQYF
TRBV9,15,TRBD1,TRBJ1-2,-,TGTGCCAGCAGCGTTGGGACAGCACGTAACTATGGCTACACCTTC,CASSVGTARNYGYTF
TRBV27,13,-,TRBJ1-2,-,TGTGCCAGCAGTTTTCAGGGGTTCTATGGCTACACCTTC,CASSFQGFYGYTF
TRBV28,16,TRBD1,TRBJ1-4,-,TGTGCCAGCAACATGGCCATGGCAGGGGGCCGAGAAAAACTGTTTTTT,CASNMAMAGGREKLFF
TRBV5-1,17,TRBD1,TRBJ1-3,-,TGCGCCAGCAGCTTGGGGGGGACAGGAGGCTCTGGAAACACCATATATTTT,CASSLGGTGGSGNTIYF
TRBV5-5,18,-,TRBJ2-7,few,TGTGCCAGCAGCCAATGGACAGAGGCCTCCATCCCACCCTACGAGCAGTACTTC,CASSQWTEASIPPYEQYF
TRBV4-3,16,TRBD2,TRBJ2-7,-,TGCGCCAGCAGCCAAGATAGGGGACTAGGGGCCTACGAGCAGTACTTC,CASSQDRGLGAYEQYF
TRBV12-3/TRBV12-4,13,-,TRBJ1-1,-,TGTGCCAGCAGTGTGGCCGAGGGCACTGAAGCTTTCTTT,CASSVAEGTEAFF
TRBV13,13,-,TRBJ2-7,-,TGTGCCAGCAGGGCCGGGGTCTGGGGTGAGCAGTACTTC,CASRAGVWGEQYF
TRBV6-5,13,-,TRBJ1-3,-,TGTGCCAGCAGGGGGCATGTGGAAAACACCATATATTTT,CASRGHVENTIYF
TRBV6-5,12,-,TRBJ2-3,once,TGTGCCAGCAGGGCTAGCTCAGATACGCAGTATTTT,CASRASSDTQYF
TRBV7-8,16,-,TRBJ1-6,-,TGTGCCAGCAGCCGTCTGGGAGGGACCTATAATTCACCCCTCCACTTT,CASSRLGGTYNSPLHF
TRBV28,15,TRBD1,TRBJ1-2,-,TGTGCCAGCAGTTTGATGGGACAGGGGAACTATGGCTACACCTTC,CASSLMGQGNYGYTF
TRBV7-2,12,-,TRBJ2-1,-,TGTGCCAGCAGCTTAGAACCAGGGTCGCAGTTCTTC,CASSLEPGSQFF
TRBV9,15,TRBD1,TRBJ1-4,-,TGTGCCAGCAGCACCCGACAGGGTTCCAATGAAAAACTGTTTTTT,CASSTRQGSNEKLFF
TRBV11-3,14,-,TRBJ2-1,-,TGTGCCAGCAGCTTGGGTAGCGGATACAATGAGCAGTTCTTC,CASSLGSGYNEQFF
TRBV30,13,TRBD1,TRBJ2-7,-,TGTGCCTGGAGTGTGCCAGGGGGATACGAGCAGTACTTC,CAWSVPGGYEQYF
TRBV27,14,TRBD1,TRBJ1-3,-,TGTGCCAGTAGCGACAGGGGGCTTGGAAACACCATATATTTT,CASSDRGLGNTIYF
TRBV25-1,13,-,TRBJ1-2,-,TGTGCCAGCCAACAGGGTGACTACTATGGCTACACCTTC,CASQQGDYYGYTF
TRBV7-2,15,TRBD1,TRBJ1-1,once,TGTGCCAGCAGCTCACAGGGGGCTTCGGGTACTGAAGCTTTCTTT,CASSSQGASGTEAFF
TRBV11-2,14,TRBD2,TRBJ2-5,-,TGTGCCAGCAGCCCGGGAGGGGCCGGGGAGACCCAGTACTTC,CASSPGGAGETQYF
TRBV7-2,14,TRBD1,TRBJ2-7,-,TGTGCCAGCAGCCTGGGGACAGGGAGCTACGAGCAGTACTTC,CASSLGTGSYEQYF
TRBV12-1,15,-,TRBJ1-4,few,TGTGCCAGCAGCTTTGAAGCTACAACTAATGAAAAACTGTTTTTT,CASSFEATTNEKLFF
TRBV30,14,TRBD1,TRBJ1-1,once,TGTGCCTGGAGGCAGGGGGTTCGTGTCACTGAAGCTTTCTTT,CAWRQGVRVTEAFF
TRBV11-3,13,-,TRBJ1-1,once,TGTGCCAGCAGCTCTTCGGGAGACACTGAAGCTTTCTTT,CASSSSGDTEAFF
TRBV5-3,17,TRBD1,TRBJ1-4,-,TGTGCCAGAAGATGGGACAGGTCCCAGCGGGCTAATGAAAAACTGTTTTTT,CARRWDRSQRANEKLFF
TRBV29-1,17,TRBD2,TRBJ2-1,-,TGCAGCGTTGAGAACCCTAGCGGGATCGTAGCCTACAATGAGCAGTTCTTC,CSVENPSGIVAYNEQFF
TRBV30,15,TRBD1,TRBJ1-2,-,TGTGCCTGGAGTAACAGGGGGGGAGCTAACTATGGCTACACCTTC,CAWSNRGGANYGYTF
TRBV7-3,19,TRBD2,TRBJ2-1,once,TGTGCCAGCAGCTTAGTTCTAGCGGGAGGGCCTGCGGCCTACAATGAGCAGTTCTTC,CASSLVLAGGPAAYNEQFF
TRBV21-1,18,-,TRBJ2-5,-,TGTGCCAGCAGCAAGCGACTAGCGGGAGGGAGAAAGGACGAGACCCAGTACTTC,CASSKRLAGGRKDETQYF
TRBV30,11,-,TRBJ1-1,-,TGTGCCTGGAGTGTCGGGGTTACAGCTTTCTTT,CAWSVGVTAFF
TRBV6-5,15,-,TRBJ1-6,-,TGTGCCAGCAGTTCCCGGCAGGGGAATAATTCACCCCTCCACTTT,CASSSRQGNNSPLHF
TRBV7-2,16,-,TRBJ2-6,-,TGTGCCAGCAGCTCCCGAAGGAGAACTGGGGCCAACGTCCTGACTTTC,CASSSRRRTGANVLTF
TRBV3-1/TRBV3-2,13,-,TRBJ2-1,-,TGTGCCAGCAGCCAAGATATAAGCCTTGAGCAGTTCTTC,CASSQDISLEQFF
TRBV3-1/TRBV3-2,16,-,TRBJ2-4,-,TGTGCCAGCAGCCAAGTCAGGGCCCCAGCCAAAAACATTCAGTACTTC,CASSQVRAPAKNIQYF
TRBV11-2,14,-,TRBJ1-1,-,TGTGCCAGCAGCTTCCGGGGGATGGACACTGAAGCTTTCTTT,CASSFRGMDTEAFF
TRBV7-7,13,-,TRBJ2-7,-,TGTGCTAGCAGCTTAGGGCAAAGGGGCGAGCAGTACTTC,CASSLGQRGEQYF
TRBV9,16,TRBD1,TRBJ1-5,-,TGTGCCAGCAGCGTAGATGGACAGGATAGCAATCAGCCCCAGCATTTT,CASSVDGQDSNQPQHF
TRBV28,12,-,TRBJ1-5,-,TGTGCCAGCAGTTTAATAGGGAGACCCCAGCATTTT,CASSLIGRPQHF
TRBV19,12,-,TRBJ2-2,-,TGTGCCAGCCTCGGGGGACCCGGGGAGCTGTTTTTT,CASLGGPGELFF
TRBV27,16,TRBD2,TRBJ2-7,-,TGTGCCAGCAGTTTAAATCTCGGGGGGGTGAGATACGAGCAGTACTTC,CASSLNLGGVRYEQYF
TRBV3-1/TRBV3-2,14,-,TRBJ1-3,-,TGTGCCAGCAGCCAAGACTCGGCTGGAAACACCATATATTTT,CASSQDSAGNTIYF
TRBV5-1,17,TRBD1,TRBJ2-1,-,TGCGCCAGCAGCTTGGAAGGACAGGGGGCCCCCTACAATGAGCAGTTCTTC,CASSLEGQGAPYNEQFF